This is a list of T cell receptor beta chains from one sample in a study of control samples from healthy donors and cancer patients. Profiling relied on immunoSEQ multiplex PCR, and the TCRdb table lists in-frame clones only, not all of them. The sample holds 170,000 or so clones, 90% to 95% seen once. Sequencing input: blood. These receptor sequences come from a young man in good health. Both conserved end residues are part of each CDR3. A D gene is named only where the DNA matches it firmly. Clone size is stated in some rows and not others, as once, few, many or a class when expanded.

v_gene	d_gene	j_gene	abundance	CDR3nt	CDR3aa
TRBV29-1	TRBD2	TRBJ2-1	-	TGCAGCGTTCCTGCCCCTCTATGGACTAGCGGGGGGGCAGGATTTTGGAATGAGCAGTTCTTC	CSVPAPLWTSGGAGFWNEQFF
TRBV27	TRBD1	TRBJ1-4	-	TGTGCCAGCAGTTTATCTGGGACAGGGGGAGCCTTCCAAAATGAAAAACTGTTTTTT	CASSLSGTGGAFQNEKLFF
TRBV30	-	TRBJ2-3	once	TGTGCCTGGAGTGTTGAAGGAGATACGCAGTATTTT	CAWSVEGDTQYF
TRBV19	TRBD1	TRBJ1-1	-	TGTGCCAGTAGTAGGACAGGGGCGAACACTGAAGCTTTCTTT	CASSRTGANTEAFF
TRBV11-2	-	TRBJ1-2	once	TGTGCCAGCAGCATGGAGGGGTACAGGGCCGGCTACACCTTC	CASSMEGYRAGYTF
TRBV2	-	TRBJ1-1	-	TGTGCCAGCAGTGGGGCAAACCCTGAAGCTTTCTTT	CASSGANPEAFF
TRBV10-3	-	TRBJ1-2	-	TGTGCCATCAGTGATCCACGGGGGGGGATTCGGTACTATGGCTACACCTTC	CAISDPRGGIRYYGYTF
TRBV18	-	TRBJ1-3	-	TGTGCCAGCTCACCATCACAGGGAAATAGAAACACCATATATTTT	CASSPSQGNRNTIYF
TRBV5-8	-	TRBJ1-2	-	TGTGCCAGCAGCTTGGGATTTGGGCTGGACTATGGCTACACCTTC	CASSLGFGLDYGYTF
TRBV6-5	TRBD1	TRBJ1-5	-	TGTGCCAGCAGGGGGCCCGGGACAGGAAATCAGCCCCAGCATTTT	CASRGPGTGNQPQHF
TRBV4-2	TRBD1	TRBJ1-2	-	TGTGCCAGCAGCCTCCTCGACAGGGAGGATGGCTACACCTTC	CASSLLDREDGYTF
TRBV30	TRBD1	TRBJ2-7	-	TGTGCCTGGAGTGACCGGGACAGGGACGCTTCCGAGCAGTACTTC	CAWSDRDRDASEQYF
TRBV18	-	TRBJ2-1	-	TGTGCCAGCAAGGGATCCTACAATGAGCAGTTCTTC	CASKGSYNEQFF
TRBV2	-	TRBJ1-3	once	TGTGCCAGCAGGAAACAGTACTCTGGAAACACCATATATTTT	CASRKQYSGNTIYF
TRBV6-1	-	TRBJ2-2	-	TGTGCCAGCAGTGAAGCAACAGGTCCCGGGGAGCTGTTTTTT	CASSEATGPGELFF
TRBV10-3	-	TRBJ2-5	once	TGTGCCATCAGTGAGTTTGGGGGAGAAGAGACCCAGTACTTC	CAISEFGGEETQYF
TRBV19	-	TRBJ2-5	once	TGTGCCAGTAAAGGTTTAAGAAACCTCGGGGAGACCCAGTACTTC	CASKGLRNLGETQYF
TRBV19	-	TRBJ1-2	-	TGTGCCAGTAGTATTCGACAGGCCAACTATGGCTACACCTTC	CASSIRQANYGYTF
TRBV6-5	-	TRBJ2-7	-	TGTGCCAGCAGTTCCCAGGGGCCCCATCTTGAGCAGTACTTC	CASSSQGPHLEQYF
TRBV2	TRBD1	TRBJ2-2	-	TGTGCCAGCAGAACCGGGACAGGGGAATTGATCGGGGAGCTGTTTTTT	CASRTGTGELIGELFF
TRBV7-3	TRBD2	TRBJ2-3	-	TGTGCCAGCAGCTTAACGGCTGGAACTAGCGGGAGCACAGATACGCAGTATTTT	CASSLTAGTSGSTDTQYF
TRBV9	TRBD2	TRBJ2-3	-	TGTGCCAGCAGCGCCCCGGAGAGCGGGGGGGAAGATACGCAGTATTTT	CASSAPESGGEDTQYF
TRBV6-5	-	TRBJ1-1	-	TGTGCCAGCAAAGTCGCGATGAACACTGAAGCTTTCTTT	CASKVAMNTEAFF
TRBV27	-	TRBJ1-5	-	TGTGCCACCCAGGCGTATAGCAATCAGCCCCAGCATTTT	CATQAYSNQPQHF
TRBV19	-	TRBJ2-6	-	TGTGCCAGTAGTATAGATTCCGGGGCTGGGGCCAACGTCCTGACTTTC	CASSIDSGAGANVLTF
TRBV6-5	-	TRBJ1-1	-	TGTGCCAGCATGAGTGGTGCGGAGGGAACTGAAGCTTTCTTT	CASMSGAEGTEAFF
TRBV11-2	TRBD1	TRBJ2-3	once	TGTGCCAGCAGCTTAGCGGCAGGGGGCCTTAGCACAGATACGCAGTATTTT	CASSLAAGGLSTDTQYF
TRBV5-1	TRBD2	TRBJ2-7	-	TGCGCCAGCAGCTTGGAACTAGCGGGGAATTCCTACGAGCAGTACTTC	CASSLELAGNSYEQYF
TRBV4-1	-	TRBJ2-2	-	TGCGCCAGCAGCTCTCGGGACGGGGAGGCCGGGGAGCTGTTTTTT	CASSSRDGEAGELFF
TRBV20-1	-	TRBJ1-2	-	TGCAGTGCTAGTATTTTAGGGACTATGGATGGCTACACCTTC	CSASILGTMDGYTF
TRBV13	-	TRBJ2-7	-	TGTGCCAGCAGCCTTTACCCCTACGAGCAGTACTTC	CASSLYPYEQYF
TRBV28	-	TRBJ2-7	-	TGTGCCAGCAGCGGGGGAACCGACGAGCAGTACTTC	CASSGGTDEQYF
TRBV3-1/TRBV3-2	-	TRBJ2-4	once	TGTGCCAGCAGCCACCGAGGACCGTCACGCGGGGACATTCAGTACTTC	CASSHRGPSRGDIQYF
TRBV12-3/TRBV12-4	TRBD1	TRBJ1-3	-	TGTGCCAGCATTTGGACAGGGAACAACACCATATATTTT	CASIWTGNNTIYF
TRBV23-1	-	TRBJ1-6	-	TGCGCCACCTCGTTGGAGGGTCCGATTCCCCTCCACTTT	CATSLEGPIPLHF
TRBV7-6	TRBD2	TRBJ2-3	-	TGTGCCAGCAGCTCCCAGGCGGGGGTTGGCACAGATACGCAGTATTTT	CASSSQAGVGTDTQYF
TRBV6-4	-	TRBJ1-5	-	TGTGCCAGCCCTAGGACAGCACCCAATCAGCCCCAGCATTTT	CASPRTAPNQPQHF
TRBV18	-	TRBJ1-6	-	TGTGCCAGCTCTCCCGGCGGGCAGGGGACACCCCTCCACTTT	CASSPGGQGTPLHF
TRBV6-2/TRBV6-3	TRBD2	TRBJ2-2	-	TGTGCCAGCAGTTTCCCACGACTAGCGGGGGCCCGAAGGGAGCTGTTTTTT	CASSFPRLAGARRELFF
TRBV9	TRBD1	TRBJ1-3	-	TGTGCCAGCAGCGGCAGGGGGCCCTCTGGAAACACCATATATTTT	CASSGRGPSGNTIYF
TRBV2	-	TRBJ1-5	-	TGTGCCAGCAGTGAAGGCGGGGCCCTCAAGGAGCCCCAGCATTTT	CASSEGGALKEPQHF
TRBV7-8	-	TRBJ1-1	-	TGTGCCAGCAGCTTACAACAGCTTCACGGTGAAGCTTTCTTT	CASSLQQLHGEAFF
TRBV20-1	TRBD1	TRBJ2-3	once	TGCAGTGCTAGTGGCTTTGGGACAGGGGCCACAGATACGCAGTATTTT	CSASGFGTGATDTQYF
TRBV12-5	-	TRBJ2-5	-	TGTGCTAGTGGGTCCGGGCCCAAAGAGACCCAGTACTTC	CASGSGPKETQYF
TRBV6-5	-	TRBJ2-4	-	TGTGCCAGCAGGGGGCTAGCCAAAAACATTCAGTACTTC	CASRGLAKNIQYF